The entry below describes one TCR beta chain. This entry comes from a study of blood T cell repertoires in COVID-19. Germline CDR1 is LGHDT and CDR2 is YNNKEL (reference sequence). The length of the CDR3 is 16 residues. With V trimmed by 4 bases and J by 10 bases, 9 bases remained unmatched. Measured with immunoSEQ multiplex PCR; TCRdb has only the in-frame clones, and not every one. The table has over 200,000 clones, 65% to 90% seen once. The receptor was derived from a man between 18 and 29 years old who had recovered from COVID-19. The sample comprised PBMCs or T cells enriched from blood (not recorded which). The chain joins TRBV3-1 (or the pseudogene TRBV3-2) to TRBJ2-1; 14 bases align to TRBD2. CDR3 in DNA: TGTGCCAGCAGCCGAGAGACTAGCGGGGGGGCGAACGAGCAGTTCTTC. Amino acid sequence: CASSRETSGGANEQFF.